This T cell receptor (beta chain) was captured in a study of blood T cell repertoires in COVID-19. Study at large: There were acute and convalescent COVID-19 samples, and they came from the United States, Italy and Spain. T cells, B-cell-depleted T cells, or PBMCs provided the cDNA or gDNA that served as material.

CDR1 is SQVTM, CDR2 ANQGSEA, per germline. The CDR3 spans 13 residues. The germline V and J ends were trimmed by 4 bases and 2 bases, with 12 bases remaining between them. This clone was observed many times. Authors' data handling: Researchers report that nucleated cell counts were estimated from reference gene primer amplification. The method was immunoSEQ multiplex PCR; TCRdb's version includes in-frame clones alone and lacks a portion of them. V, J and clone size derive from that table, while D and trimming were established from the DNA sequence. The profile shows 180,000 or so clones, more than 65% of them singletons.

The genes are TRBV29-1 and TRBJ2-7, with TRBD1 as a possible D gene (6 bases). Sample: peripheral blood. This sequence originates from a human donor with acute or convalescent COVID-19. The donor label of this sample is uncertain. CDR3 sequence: CSVARGSTYEQYF. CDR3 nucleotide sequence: TGCAGCGTTGCCAGGGGCAGCACCTACGAGCAGTACTTC.